Shown below are 26 T cell receptor beta chains from a single sample sequenced in a study of blood T cell repertoires in COVID-19. Method: immunoSEQ multiplex PCR; TCRdb's copy keeps in-frame clones and lacks some. The sample records 100,000 or so clones, roughly 84% being singletons. The source material was peripheral blood. These receptors were obtained from a man in his 70s with active or convalescent COVID-19.

The chain is built from TRBV18 and TRBJ2-5; D tentatively fits TRBD1 or TRBD2 (6 bases each). The CDR3 has 13 residues. V was clipped by 4 bases and J by 4 bases, with 10 bases between them. Germline V lookup: CDR1 KGHSH, CDR2 LQKENI. The CDR3 bases are TGTGCCAGCTCACAACCGGGGGCAGAGACCCAGTACTTC. Translating it yields CASSQPGAETQYF.

This rearrangement joins TRBV7-9 to TRBJ1-2, with TRBD1 as a possible D gene (6 bases). V lost 3 bases and J lost 0, with 11 bases in between. This CDR3 has 15 amino acids. CDR1 is SEHNR and CDR2 is FQNEAQ in the germline V gene (reference sequence). The DNA of the CDR3 is TGTGCCAGCAGCTTGGCAGGGGCTGCTAACTATGGCTACACCTTC. Its protein is CASSLAGAANYGYTF. The complete variable domain, with remaining parts taken from reference TRBV7-9 and TRBJ1-2, reads DTGVSQNPRHKITKRGQNVTFRCDPISEHNRLYWYRQTLGQGPEFLTYFQNEAQLEKSRLLSDRFSAERPKGSFSTLEIQRTEQGDSAMYLCASSLAGAANYGYTFGSGTRLTVV.

The V and J genes are TRBV5-1 and TRBJ1-6, with D possibly TRBD1 on 6 matching bases. CDR1 SGHRS and CDR2 YFSETQ come from the germline V gene. The CDR3 covers 17 residues. V was cut by 5 bases and J by 0 bases, with 15 bases left in between. The CDR3 coding sequence is TGCGCCAGCAGAGCCACGGGGGGCCGCTCCTATAATTCACCCCTCCACTTT. It specifies CASRATGGRSYNSPLHF. The full variable domain, with the rest looked up from reference TRBV5-1 and TRBJ1-6, is KAGVTQTPRYLIKTRGQQVTLSCSPISGHRSVSWYQQTPGQGLQFLFEYFSETQRNKGNFPGRFSGRQFSNSRSEMNVSTLELGDSALYLCASRATGGRSYNSPLHFGNGTRLTVT.

The chain combines TRBV19 with TRBJ2-2, with 9 bases matching TRBD1. The CDR3 has 15 residues. Per the germline V gene, CDR1 is LNHDA and CDR2 is SQIVND (reference sequence). Trimming cost V 6 bases and J 3 bases; bases outside gene matches: 5. The CDR3 nucleotides read TGTGCCAGTAGGCCCGGGACAGGGTACACCGGGGAGCTGTTTTTT. It encodes CASRPGTGYTGELFF.

J is TRBJ1-6 and V is TRBV5-1; TRBD1 aligns across 7 bases. Trimming took 0 bases from V and 7 from J; bases not matched to a gene: 1. The CDR3 is made up of 14 amino acids. Germline-derived CDR1 and CDR2 are SGHRS and YFSETQ. CDR3 region: CASSLEGQNSPLHF. For the CDR3, the DNA is TGCGCCAGCAGCTTGGAGGGACAGAATTCACCCCTCCACTTT.

This chain connects TRBV5-1 to TRBJ2-3, with 9 bases aligning to TRBD2. V lost 0 bases to trimming and J lost 5 bases; unmatched junction nucleotides: 7. Per the germline V gene, CDR1 is SGHRS and CDR2 is YFSETQ. This CDR3 has 16 amino acids. The CDR3 region is CASSLAPTSGVDTQYF. The DNA of the CDR3 is TGCGCCAGCAGCTTGGCCCCGACTAGCGGAGTAGATACGCAGTATTTT.

The rearrangement joins TRBV2 to TRBJ1-3, with TRBD1 matching over 7 bases. Germline values: CDR1 SNHLY, CDR2 FYNNEI. CDR3 length: 16 residues. With V trimmed by 4 bases and J by 0 bases, 6 bases remained unmatched. CDR3: CASSVLGGASGNTIYF. The CDR3 region has the DNA TGTGCCAGCAGTGTCCTAGGGGGCGCCTCTGGAAACACCATATATTTT.

The chain combines TRBV5-1 with TRBJ1-1; D gene unclear. Trimming shortened V by 0 bases and J by 4 bases, and 7 bases separated the two germline ends. The germline CDR1 and CDR2 sequences are SGHRS and YFSETQ. The CDR3 runs 13 residues. The CDR3 DNA is TGCGCCAGCAGCTTGGTTACGGTCACTGAAGCTTTCTTT. As protein: CASSLVTVTEAFF. Full variable domain (remainder filled in from reference TRBV5-1 and TRBJ1-1): KAGVTQTPRYLIKTRGQQVTLSCSPISGHRSVSWYQQTPGQGLQFLFEYFSETQRNKGNFPGRFSGRQFSNSRSEMNVSTLELGDSALYLCASSLVTVTEAFFGQGTRLTVV.

This chain connects TRBV10-3 to TRBJ1-2; 8 bases are shared with TRBD1. The germline CDR1 and CDR2 sequences are ENHRY and SYGVKD. Trimming cost V 6 bases and J 4 bases; bases outside gene matches: 4. This CDR3 contains 13 residues. For the CDR3, the DNA is TGTGCCATCAGGCCAGGGGGCCTCTATGGCTACACCTTC. Its translation: CAIRPGGLYGYTF.

In nucleotides, the CDR3 is TGTGCCAGCTCACCGGGGGCGGGGGGCTCCCGCGAGCAGTACTTC. Residues: CASSPGAGGSREQYF. V is TRBV18 and J is TRBJ2-7; 8 nucleotides line up with TRBD2. This CDR3 spans 15 amino acids. V lost 3 bases and J lost 6; bases outside the gene matches: 10. The germline V gene encodes CDR1 KGHSH and CDR2 LQKENI.

CDR3 nucleotide sequence: TGCGCCAGCAGCATTAGCGGGGGGGCCTACGAGCAGTACTTC. Translation: CASSISGGAYEQYF. This chain connects TRBV5-1 to TRBJ2-7; 11 positions agree with TRBD2. The CDR3 spans 14 residues. V lost 4 bases and J lost 2; bases outside the gene matches: 2. Germline V lookup: CDR1 SGHRS, CDR2 YFSETQ.

The chain couples TRBV19 to TRBJ1-1; possible D gene TRBD1, 5 bases. With 4 bases removed from V and 7 bases from J, the gap between germline ends came to 16 bases. The CDR3 runs to 14 residues. Germline V lookup: CDR1 LNHDA, CDR2 SQIVND (reference sequence). In DNA form, the CDR3 reads TGTGCCAGTAGTAATTCCCCAGGGCTCAGTGAAGCTTTCTTT. Translation: CASSNSPGLSEAFF.

The gene calls are TRBV6-2 or TRBV6-3 and TRBJ1-5; weak D call: TRBD1 (5 bases). CDR3 length equals 16 residues. The V gene lost 6 bases and the J gene lost 6 bases, with 21 bases spanning the gap. Germline lookup yields CDR1 MNHEY and CDR2 SVGEGT. CDR3 protein: CASSHRISGGTQPQHF. The CDR3 DNA sequence: TGTGCCAGCAGCCATCGTATTTCTGGGGGGACTCAGCCCCAGCATTTT.

The rearrangement uses TRBV7-2 and TRBJ1-5; possibly TRBD1 for D (5 bases). V was pared by 3 bases and J by 7 bases, with 7 bases between. The CDR3 contains 12 residues. Germline V gene sequence: CDR1 SGHTA, CDR2 FQGNSA. CDR3 loop: CASSFREQPQHF. For the CDR3, the DNA is TGTGCCAGCAGCTTCAGGGAACAGCCCCAGCATTTT. The whole variable domain, filled in from reference TRBV7-2 and TRBJ1-5, reads GAGVSQSPSNKVTEKGKDVELRCDPISGHTALYWYRQSLGQGLEFLIYFQGNSAPDKSGLPSDRFSAERTGGSVSTLTIQRTQQEDSAVYLCASSFREQPQHFGDGTRLSIL.

The chain combines TRBV19 with TRBJ1-1; 7 bases line up with TRBD1. The germline V gene has CDR1 LNHDA and CDR2 SQIVND (reference sequence). This CDR3 contains 13 residues. V was clipped by 7 bases and J by 5 bases; unmatched bases: 7. The CDR3 region has the DNA TGTGCCAGTAAGGGGGCCTGGGGGACTGAAGCTTTCTTT. Translation: CASKGAWGTEAFF.

A single count supports this clone. The gene calls are TRBV2 and TRBJ2-1, with TRBD2 matching 12 bases. Trimming took 6 bases from V and 0 from J; bases not matched to a gene: 12. The CDR3 has 19 amino acids. Germline CDR1 and CDR2: SNHLY and FYNNEI. The CDR3, as DNA: TGTGCCAGCAGGGAACTAGCGGGGGGCCTATTACGCTCCTACAATGAGCAGTTCTTC. Translated: CASRELAGGLLRSYNEQFF.

V and J are TRBV7-3 and TRBJ1-1; D is undetermined. Trimming took 2 bases from V and 3 from J, leaving 7 bases between them. The length of the CDR3 is 13 residues. Germline CDR1 and CDR2: SGHTA and FQGTGA. The CDR3 sequence is CASSLSRDTEAFF. CDR3 bases: TGTGCCAGCAGCTTATCCCGGGACACTGAAGCTTTCTTT.

The DNA for the CDR3 is TGTGCCAGCAGGCGGAATCAGGAAAAACTGTTTTTT. Translated: CASRRNQEKLFF. The rearrangement joins TRBV6-5 to TRBJ1-4; unclear D gene. Trimming took 6 bases from V and 8 from J, leaving 10 bases between them. The CDR3 is made up of 12 amino acids. The germline V gene has CDR1 MNHEY and CDR2 SVGAGI.

This clone was observed a single time. The chain recombines TRBV7-8 with TRBJ1-3; maybe TRBD1 (6 bases). Germline CDR1 SGHVS, CDR2 FQNEAQ. V lost 2 bases, J lost 5 bases, and 13 bases lay in between. The CDR3 is made up of 15 amino acids. This CDR3 reads CASSLRGKDRNTIYF. The CDR3 DNA is TGTGCCAGCAGCTTAAGGGGGAAAGACAGAAACACCATATATTTT.

The chain is built from TRBV5-5 and TRBJ1-2; possible D gene TRBD1, 5 bases. This CDR3 has 16 amino acids. The V gene's germline CDR1 is SGHKS and CDR2 YYEKEE (reference sequence). V was trimmed by 3 bases and J by 6 bases, leaving 21 bases between them. The DNA of the CDR3 is TGTGCCAGCAGCTCACCACAGGCGACCCTGATGCATGGCTACACCTTC. Its translation is CASSSPQATLMHGYTF.

This clone was counted once. The rearrangement links TRBV5-5 to TRBJ2-3; 9 bases match TRBD1. The CDR3 loop spans 16 amino acids. Trimming cost V 3 bases and J 8 bases; bases outside gene matches: 13. CDR1 and CDR2 (germline): SGHKS, YYEKEE (reference sequence). Here the CDR3 reads CASSWDAQGARGTQYF. In DNA form, the CDR3 reads TGTGCCAGCAGCTGGGATGCACAGGGGGCGCGCGGTACGCAGTATTTT.

As regards this clone: Compared with germline, one end of the junction differs, possibly owing to a read error. The rearrangement joins TRBV7-9 to TRBJ2-5, with D perhaps TRBD1 (10 bases). The germline V gene has CDR1 SEHNR and CDR2 FQNEAQ (reference sequence). The CDR3 spans 16 residues. The CDR3 nucleotides read TGTGCCAGCAGCCTAGCGGGACAGGGGATCCAAGAGACCCAGTACTTC. Amino acids: CASSLAGQGIQETQYF.

This clone was seen only once. This chain connects TRBV7-2 to TRBJ2-5; possible D gene TRBD1, 6 bases. Trimming took off 3 bases at V and 5 bases at J, with 10 bases between the two ends. Germline V CDR1 and CDR2: SGHTA, FQGNSA. This CDR3 is 13 amino acids long. The CDR3 region is CASSFNRVETQYF. The CDR3 DNA sequence: TGTGCCAGCAGCTTTAACAGGGTTGAGACCCAGTACTTC.

V gene TRBV27 combines with J gene TRBJ2-1; D remains ambiguous. The CDR3 runs to 14 residues. Trimming removed 3 bases from V and 6 bases from J, with 12 bases in between. Germline CDR1 MNHEY, CDR2 SMNVEV (reference sequence). The CDR3, as DNA: TGTGCCAGCAGTTTTGGTCGAGCCCCCAATGAGCAGTTCTTC. Its protein is CASSFGRAPNEQFF.

This clone has just a few counts. This chain connects TRBV6-6 to TRBJ1-1; TRBD1 aligns across 7 bases. The V gene's germline CDR1 is MNHNY and CDR2 SVGAGI (reference sequence). The CDR3 runs 14 residues. Trimming took 6 bases from V and 5 from J; bases not matched to a gene: 9. CDR3 region: CASSLLAGGTEAFF. The CDR3 DNA reads as TGTGCCAGCAGCCTCCTCGCAGGGGGAACTGAAGCTTTCTTT.

The chain carries TRBV5-4 and TRBJ2-7, with D perhaps matching TRBD2 (5 bases). The V gene lost 3 bases and the J gene lost 0 bases, with 7 bases spanning the gap. Germline CDR1 is SGHNT and CDR2 is YYREEE (reference sequence). This CDR3 region has 13 residues. The CDR3 DNA sequence: TGTGCCAGCAGCTCCGGGGACTCCTACGAGCAGTACTTC. This sequence encodes CASSSGDSYEQYF.